This note documents a single T cell receptor (beta chain) sequence. What it binds is unknown. The length of the CDR3 is 16 residues. Per germline, CDR1 SEHNR and CDR2 FQNEAQ (reference sequence). V lost 5 bases and J lost 4; bases outside the gene matches: 10. These data originate in a study of cytomegalovirus exposure and HLA in healthy donors. Measured with immunoSEQ multiplex PCR; TCRdb has only the in-frame clones, and not every one. The sample records 130,000 or so clones, 89% being singletons. Study-wide points: The study labeled under 200 TCR beta chains cytomegalovirus-associated. With high specificity and sensitivity, the classifier reportedly diagnosed cytomegalovirus status.

The V gene is TRBV7-9, the J gene TRBJ1-1, with 10 bases matching TRBD1. The sample taken for sequencing was PBMCs. This clonotype was obtained from a woman in her late teens or twenties in good health and CMV-seronegative. CDR3 residues: CASSHTRGQGSTEAFF. The CDR3 DNA reads as TGTGCCAGCAGCCATACGAGGGGACAGGGGAGCACTGAAGCTTTCTTT.